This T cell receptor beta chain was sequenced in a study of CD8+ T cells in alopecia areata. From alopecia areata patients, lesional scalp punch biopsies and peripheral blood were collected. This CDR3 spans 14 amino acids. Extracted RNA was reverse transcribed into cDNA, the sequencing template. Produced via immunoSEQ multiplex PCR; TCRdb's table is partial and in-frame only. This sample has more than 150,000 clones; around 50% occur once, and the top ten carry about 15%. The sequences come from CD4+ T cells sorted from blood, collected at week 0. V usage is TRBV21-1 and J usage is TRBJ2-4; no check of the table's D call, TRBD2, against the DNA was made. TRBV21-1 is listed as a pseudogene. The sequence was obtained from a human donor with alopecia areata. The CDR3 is CASSTGLARNIQYF. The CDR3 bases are TGTGCCAGCAGCACGGGACTAGCGAGAAACATTCAGTACTTC.